This T cell receptor (beta chain) was retrieved from a study of OX40 agonist ivuxolimab in advanced cancers. With regard to the full study: Ivuxolimab, which targeted the costimulatory receptor OX40 (CD134), was an agonistic, fully human IgG2 monoclonal antibody. The paper covers the monotherapy dose-escalation part of the phase I ivuxolimab trial, which included N ≈ 57 patients. Of the roughly 54 dose-escalation patients, hepatocellular carcinoma was present in roughly 19, melanoma in around 15, renal cell carcinoma in 9 and head and neck cancer in 9. Intravenous ivuxolimab was administered to patients every 2 weeks at six dose levels: 0.01, 0.1, 0.3, 1.5, 3 and 10 mg/kg. Prior anti-PD-1, anti-PD-L1 or anti-CTLA-4 therapy was permitted, and approximately 39% of dose-escalation patients had received checkpoint inhibitors. Partial responses were achieved by three dose-escalation patients, of whom one had hepatocellular carcinoma and two had cutaneous melanoma. The point of sequencing TCRbeta in the periphery was to test whether ivuxolimab changed TCR sequence diversity and drove clonal T-cell expansion. A male proportion of around 83% and a mean age of around 60 years, ranging from about 20 to 80, were recorded for the dose-escalation cohort. General study outcomes and caveats: Partial responders in the 0.1-3.0 mg/kg groups had among the lowest normalized peripheral clonal expansion, especially among CD8+ T cells. Clonal expansion of both CD4+ and CD8+ blood T cells was observed from baseline to week 6 at doses 0.1 to 3.0 mg/kg. Low levels of normalized T-cell clonal expansion were also shown by some nonresponding patients. The antigen specificity of the clonally expanded peripheral T cells was not determined. After ivuxolimab, CD8+ T cells had more expanded clones than CD4+ T cells on average.

To sequence the TCRbeta CDR3 region, genomic DNA was isolated from the sorted cells. The immunoSEQ Assay was used to sequence the TCRbeta CDR3 regions. This immuneACCESS table, as held by TCRdb, lists in-frame sequences with V and J called but not all clones. Of the missing ones, under half trace to an unresolved V gene in checked studies; the others have no known cause. Present in this sample are 80,000 or so clones, approximately 84% of which were seen just once. The ten most abundant clones make up roughly 25% of the sample. The trial excluded patients who had a history of autoimmune disease or who were on systemic immunosuppression. Peripheral blood for TCR sequencing was collected from all dose cohorts at baseline, on cycle 4 day 1, and on cycle 7 day 1. Samples came from an open-label, multicenter, first-in-human phase I dose-escalation trial of ivuxolimab. The trial enrolled adults with locally advanced or metastatic head and neck squamous cell, hepatocellular, melanoma or renal cell carcinoma. Before TCR sequencing, CD4+ T cells and CD8+ T cells from peripheral blood were sorted into separate populations.

With respect to this clone: Which antigen it targets is not known. Base qualities are missing; no much larger clone stands one base away.

Trimming costs V 10 bases and J 7 bases, and their ends lie 20 bases apart. The CDR3 holds 13 amino acids from the cysteine to the phenylalanine. Just CDR3 DNA is preserved here, 39 bases in frame from base 1. CDR1 and CDR2 were assigned from the germline V gene as MNHNS and SASEGT. The sequence derives from an adult with an advanced solid tumor such as melanoma, head and neck, liver or kidney cancer. The sample in question was CD4+ or CD8+ T cells sorted from blood, obtained in a trial of the OX40 agonist ivuxolimab. This receptor chain uses TRBV6-1 and TRBJ2-7, and perhaps TRBD2 as D gene, on 6 matching bases. The CDR3 protein sequence reads: CAITLAGLGEQYF. The nucleotide sequence is TGTGCCATCACCCTCGCGGGGCTGGGAGAGCAGTACTTC.